This TCR beta chain was captured in a study of prognosis after radiotherapy for stage I lung cancer. The wider study: Not a single patient was given any concurrent therapy alongside stereotactic body radiotherapy, also referred to as SBRT. The study recorded distant metastases in several patients (median about 7 months) after radiotherapy and no significant progression in approximately 15.

Genomic DNA served as the source from which two-round multiplex PCR generated TCR beta CDR3 amplicons. TRBV and TRBJ genes each had their own specific primers in first-round PCR. TCRdb analysed the multiplex PCR reads with MiXCR anew, one entry per CDR3 protein. The sample lists 30,000 or so distinct CDR3 sequences, roughly 30% occurring once. The patients, who had no history of other malignancies and had received no prior chemotherapy or radiotherapy, were all found to be node-negative on CT and PET/CT. The sample was PBMCs, taken before or after stereotactic body radiation therapy (not recorded which). The clonotype comes from a donor at least 50 years old with non-small cell lung cancer.

The CDR3 DNA sequence: TGTGCCTGGATAACGATGACAGGGGGGAATAATTCACCCCTCCACTTT. As protein: CAWITMTGGNNSPLHF. The chain uses TRBV30 and TRBJ1-6; 9 nucleotides line up with TRBD1. The V gene end was trimmed by 4 bases and the J gene end by 5 bases; junction bases not matched to a gene: 9. Germline values: CDR1 GTSNPN, CDR2 SVGIG (reference sequence). The CDR3 has 16 amino acids.